A selection of T cell receptor beta chains follows, all from one sample in a study of shared clonotypes between healthy human individuals. Using immunoSEQ multiplex PCR, the repertoire was profiled, and TCRdb retains in-frame clones only, with some absent. The sample consists of about 2 million clones, 90% to 95% of them appearing once. Sequencing was done on a sample of naive CD4+ T cells sorted from blood. The receptors shown here come from a man younger than 35 in good health. Both conserved end residues are part of each CDR3. Where a row states a size, it is once, few, many or the class of an expanded clone; other rows omit it.

size,V,CDR3
NA,TRBV5-4,CASSDRGQGVAQPQHF
NA,TRBV27,CASSLSKGGELFF
NA,TRBV29-1,CSVEIIATTSNEQFF
NA,TRBV5-1,CASSPGGALGTEAFF
NA,TRBV7-2,CASSLSGRIYNEQFF
NA,TRBV6-5,CATSPPFRSYEQYF
NA,TRBV5-1,CASSLAARDPAGYTF
NA,TRBV29-1,CSVGSPRGARTDTQYF
NA,TRBV19,CASSHPTGTAYGYTF
NA,TRBV19,CASSDPTNEKLFF
NA,TRBV5-4,CASSRGGPGEETQYF
NA,TRBV27,CASSSRARGTEAFF
NA,TRBV6-4,CASSDQGQGVSGYTF
once,TRBV5-1,CASSLVRANNSPLHF
NA,TRBV13,CASSLRVRGQETQYF
NA,TRBV7-2,CASRVNYGYTF
NA,TRBV5-1,CASRMGWDNSPLHF
NA,TRBV28,CASSLRDRAYGYTF
NA,TRBV9,CASSVERTSGDTDTQYF
NA,TRBV7-9,CASSLEGIINEKLFF
NA,TRBV5-1,CASSFQQGSNEKLFF
once,TRBV11-2,CASSLVGGTDTQYF
NA,TRBV6-4,CASRRDHGGFYGYTF
NA,TRBV18,CASSPGTGGTQYYGYTF
NA,TRBV5-1,CASSLLGTGWNNEQFF
NA,TRBV28,CASSRRLAGNEQYF
NA,TRBV9,CASSVGAGRNPGELFF
NA,TRBV29-1,CSVGTGARPGQYF
NA,TRBV9,CASSVGWGATDTQYF
NA,TRBV5-1,CASSLTGGGEKLFF
NA,TRBV5-1,CASSLVGTGTLNTEAFF
NA,TRBV7-3,CASSLGSGELFF
NA,TRBV7-9,CASSLTNRDRSTDTQYF
NA,TRBV2,CASSSKGVSYEQYF
NA,TRBV7-2,CASSLDMWTGAKNIQYF
once,TRBV7-2,CASSFYLLNRNEKLFF
NA,TRBV5-1,CASSLGQDNEQFF
NA,TRBV10-3,CAISGSSYEQYF
once,TRBV29-1,CSVGTGANEQYF